The 26 T cell receptor beta chains below all came from one sample that was sequenced in a study of human versus mouse CDR3 diversity and MHC coevolution. The repertoire was sequenced with immunoSEQ multiplex PCR; TCRdb's copy has only in-frame clones and lacks some. The sample contains about 83,000 clones, less than 95% of which appear only once. The sequencing input was naive CD4+ T cells from blood. Described subset: CD45RO-negative CD62L-positive naive CD4 T cells. These receptors all stem from a person aged 25 to 75 in good health.

The rearrangement joins TRBV7-9 to TRBJ2-5, with a tentative D call TRBD1 (5 bases). CDR3 length: 16 amino acids. V dropped 3 bases and J dropped 2 bases, with 16 bases sitting between them. Germline lookup yields CDR1 SEHNR and CDR2 FQNEAQ (reference sequence). The CDR3 sequence: CASSLDQGLPQETQYF. The CDR3 region has the DNA TGTGCCAGCAGCTTGGATCAGGGCCTTCCTCAAGAGACCCAGTACTTC.

For this clone: The junction shows a germline mismatch at one end, possibly a read error. The V gene is TRBV27, the J gene TRBJ1-1; 9 positions match TRBD1. The V gene's germline CDR1 is MNHEY and CDR2 SMNVEV (reference sequence). The CDR3 is 10 residues long. The CDR3 coding sequence is TGCAAGGACAGGGGCTTTGAAGCTTTCTTT. This gives the protein CKDRGFEAFF.

This CDR3 is CASSPGQGAYGYTF. The CDR3 DNA sequence: TGTGCCAGCAGCCCGGGACAGGGAGCTTATGGCTACACCTTC. The V and J genes are TRBV5-6 and TRBJ1-2; 9 bases line up with TRBD1. CDR3 length: 14 amino acids. The germline V gene encodes CDR1 SGHDT and CDR2 YYEEEE. The V and J ends lost 4 bases and 5 bases, in that order; junction bases with no gene match: 6.

This clone occurred once. The V and J genes are TRBV2 and TRBJ2-7; tentatively, D is TRBD1 (6 bases). Between the trimmed V and J ends, which lost 5 bases and 5 bases, there was a span of 22 bases. Germline V gene sequence: CDR1 SNHLY, CDR2 FYNNEI. The CDR3 has 16 residues. The CDR3 region has the DNA TGTGCCAGCAGTAAGCGTCCGGGACAACGTATCGACGAGCAGTACTTC. Amino acids: CASSKRPGQRIDEQYF. The full variable domain, rest sourced from reference TRBV2 and TRBJ2-7, is EPEVTQTPSHQVTQMGQEVILRCVPISNHLYFYWYRQILGQKVEFLVSFYNNEISEKSEIFDDQFSVERPDGSNFTLKIRSTKLEDSAMYFCASSKRPGQRIDEQYFGPGTRLTVT.

This clone occurred once. CDR3 bases: TGTGCCAGCAGGGACAGTCTTTCCTATGGCTACACCTTC. It specifies CASRDSLSYGYTF. This sequence joins TRBV2 and TRBJ1-2; D may be TRBD1 (6 bases). The length of the CDR3 is 13 residues. Germline CDR1 is SNHLY and CDR2 is FYNNEI. Between the trimmed V and J ends, which lost 6 bases and 4 bases, there was a span of 12 bases.

The chain recombines TRBV14 with TRBJ2-7; 10 bases map to TRBD2. J was trimmed by 6 bases and V by 5 bases; bases with no gene match: 13. From germline, CDR1 is SGHDN and CDR2 FVKESK. This CDR3 is built from 16 residues. CDR3 protein: CASSLTTSGRVSEQYF. In DNA, the CDR3 is TGTGCCAGCAGCTTAACGACTAGCGGGCGGGTGAGCGAGCAGTACTTC.

The chain employs TRBV10-2 and TRBJ2-1; 11 bases line up with TRBD2. Germline V gene lookup returns CDR1 WSHSY and CDR2 SAAADI. The V gene end was trimmed by 2 bases and the J gene end by 1 base; junction bases not matched to a gene: 1. The CDR3 loop spans 16 amino acids. CDR3 DNA sequence: TGCGCCAGCAGTGAGGGACTAGCGGGTTCCTACAATGAGCAGTTCTTC. The encoded protein is CASSEGLAGSYNEQFF.

The rearrangement joins TRBV28 to TRBJ1-2; TRBD1 matches 8 bases. The CDR3 consists of 17 residues. CDR1 and CDR2 (germline): MDHEN, SYDVKM. J gave up 0 bases and V 0 bases, and 6 bases lay outside the gene matches. The CDR3 region is CASSLWYRGLTNYGYTF. CDR3 sequence (DNA): TGTGCCAGCAGTTTATGGTACAGGGGGTTAACTAACTATGGCTACACCTTC.

The J gene is TRBJ2-3, the V gene TRBV5-4; D unclear. V lost 1 base and J 5 bases, leaving 8 bases between the germline ends. There are 13 residues in the CDR3. Germline CDR1 and CDR2: SGHNT and YYREEE (reference sequence). CDR3 residues: CASSLSKQDTQYF. The CDR3 DNA is TGTGCCAGCAGCTTGAGTAAGCAAGATACGCAGTATTTT.

This clone was detected only once. The chain couples TRBV2 to TRBJ1-1; D is uncertain. The V and J ends lost 6 bases and 0 bases respectively, with 11 bases between them. Germline values: CDR1 SNHLY, CDR2 FYNNEI. There are 14 residues in the CDR3. The CDR3 bases are TGTGCCAGCAGGGGCATAGCGTTGAACACTGAAGCTTTCTTT. It encodes CASRGIALNTEAFF.

The chain recombines TRBV18 with TRBJ2-2, with 10 bases that match TRBD1. Germline assignment: CDR1 KGHSH and CDR2 LQKENI. This CDR3 contains 16 residues. Trimming at V came to 0 bases and at J to 6 bases, leaving 4 bases not matched to a gene. CDR3 amino acids: CASSPPGQGEAGELFF. The CDR3, as DNA: TGTGCCAGCTCACCACCCGGACAGGGGGAAGCCGGGGAGCTGTTTTTT.

This chain links TRBV11-2 with TRBJ2-3; no firm D call. Germline CDR1 reads SGHAT; CDR2 reads FQNNGV. The CDR3 spans 11 residues. Trimming removed 2 bases from V and 5 bases from J, with 2 bases in between. The CDR3 is CASSLQDTQYF. CDR3 in DNA: TGTGCCAGCAGCTTACAAGATACGCAGTATTTT.

The chain links TRBV9 to TRBJ1-3; D is unclear. Germline assignment: CDR1 SGDLS and CDR2 YYNGEE. V was pared by 3 bases and J by 4 bases, with 20 bases between. This CDR3 has 17 residues. For the CDR3, the DNA is TGTGCCAGCAGCGACACCGGAGGGCAAGATTTAGGAAACACCATATATTTT. It encodes CASSDTGGQDLGNTIYF.

This rearrangement joins TRBV5-1 to TRBJ2-1, with D possibly TRBD2 on 5 matching bases. The CDR3 runs to 14 residues. V was clipped by 0 bases and J by 3 bases, with 7 bases between them. Germline CDR1 is SGHRS and CDR2 is YFSETQ. The CDR3 DNA sequence: TGCGCCAGCAGCTTGGGTAGCGTCTACAATGAGCAGTTCTTC. Amino acids: CASSLGSVYNEQFF.

CDR3 nucleotides: TGTGCCAGCAGCCAACAGGGACAGCCCACAGATACGCAGTATTTT. Its protein product is CASSQQGQPTDTQYF. The chain has TRBV9 and TRBJ2-3; 7 bases agree with TRBD1. Germline V gene sequence: CDR1 SGDLS, CDR2 YYNGEE. J lost 2 bases, V lost 4 bases, and 7 bases had no gene match. The CDR3 totals 15 residues.

The gene calls are TRBV6-5 and TRBJ2-2; D gene uncertain. V lost 4 bases to trimming and J lost 0 bases, with 6 bases between them. Germline lookup yields CDR1 MNHEY and CDR2 SVGAGI. The CDR3 totals 14 residues. The CDR3 nucleotides are TGTGCCAGCAGTTTTCTACCGAACACCGGGGAGCTGTTTTTT. Translation gives CASSFLPNTGELFF.

This chain links TRBV14 with TRBJ1-5; TRBD1 aligns across 7 bases. Germline assignment: CDR1 SGHDN and CDR2 FVKESK. V lost 2 bases to trimming and J lost 9 bases; unmatched junction nucleotides: 4. CDR3 length: 13 amino acids. CDR3 in amino acids: CASSQRGHGPQHF. CDR3 bases: TGTGCCAGCAGCCAAAGGGGGCATGGGCCCCAGCATTTT.

The CDR3 loop is CASIRLADTDTQYF. The CDR3 coding sequence is TGTGCCAGCATAAGACTAGCGGACACAGATACGCAGTATTTT. The chain recombines TRBV6-7 with TRBJ2-3, with 9 bases aligning to TRBD2. TRBV6-7 is reported as an ORF; its role is uncertain. This CDR3 contains 14 residues. V shed 7 bases, J shed 2 bases, and the junction held 4 bases outside the gene matches.

The chain joins TRBV9 to TRBJ2-1; D is possibly TRBD2 (5 bases). CDR1 is SGDLS and CDR2 is YYNGEE in the germline V gene. The CDR3 runs to 15 residues. Trimming took off 4 bases at V and 2 bases at J, with 13 bases between the two ends. CDR3 DNA sequence: TGTGCCAGCAGCCCCCGTTCTAGCCCCTACAATGAGCAGTTCTTC. Translated, it gives CASSPRSSPYNEQFF.

The CDR3 spells CASSQDLTGRTGELFF. CDR3 nucleotide sequence: TGTGCCAGCAGCCAAGATCTGACAGGACGCACCGGGGAGCTGTTTTTT. The rearrangement uses TRBV14 and TRBJ2-2, with D tentatively TRBD1 (6 bases). This CDR3 comprises 16 residues. CDR1 is SGHDN, CDR2 FVKESK, per germline. The V and J ends lost 0 bases and 4 bases respectively, with 12 bases between them.

This clone was recorded once. The chain has TRBV4-2 and TRBJ2-5; 10 bases match TRBD2. Germline V gene lookup returns CDR1 LGHNA and CDR2 YNFKEQ. Trimming took 1 base from V and 3 from J; bases not matched to a gene: 2. The CDR3 runs 15 residues. CDR3 in DNA: TGTGCCAGCAGCCAAGCCGGGACTAGCGAAGAGACCCAGTACTTC. Protein product: CASSQAGTSEETQYF.

The chain has TRBV7-8 and TRBJ1-1; tentatively, D is TRBD1 (6 bases). Trimming took off 1 base at V and 1 base at J, with 13 bases between the two ends. The CDR3 totals 16 residues. Per germline, CDR1 SGHVS and CDR2 FQNEAQ. DNA of the CDR3: TGTGCCAGCAGCTTAGGGACAGTAGGCTGGAACACTGAAGCTTTCTTT. Amino acids: CASSLGTVGWNTEAFF.

This chain joins TRBV10-3 and TRBJ2-5; no clear D gene. The tail of the sequence fits TRBJ2-7 better, so the J call may be wrong. CDR3 length equals 14 residues. Germline V CDR1 and CDR2: ENHRY, SYGVKD. The CDR3 loop reads CAISESNSGYEQYF. DNA of the CDR3: TGTGCCATCAGTGAGTCAAACAGTGGGTACGAGCAGTACTTC.

This chain connects TRBV11-2 to TRBJ2-7, with 7 bases that match TRBD2. The CDR3 spans 14 residues. Germline V CDR1 and CDR2: SGHAT, FQNNGV. Trimming removed 7 bases from V and 3 bases from J; junction bases left unmatched: 9. This CDR3 is CASTPGLGLYEQYF. In DNA form, the CDR3 reads TGTGCCAGCACCCCCGGACTAGGGCTCTACGAGCAGTACTTC.

This clone was counted a few times. This sequence joins TRBV27 and TRBJ2-1; 9 bases are shared with TRBD1. There are 15 residues in the CDR3. The trim removed 3 bases at V and 5 bases at J, leaving 5 bases unmatched. Germline CDR1 is MNHEY and CDR2 is SMNVEV (reference sequence). CDR3 residues: CASSFLRDRDNEQFF. The CDR3 bases are TGTGCCAGCAGTTTTCTCCGGGACAGGGACAATGAGCAGTTCTTC.

The chain carries TRBV7-9 and TRBJ2-5; maybe TRBD2 (6 bases). V was trimmed by 5 bases and J by 5 bases, leaving 18 bases between them. Germline CDR1 and CDR2: SEHNR and FQNEAQ (reference sequence). The length of the CDR3 is 15 residues. This CDR3 reads CASSPGSKSGETQYF. The DNA for the CDR3 is TGTGCCAGCAGCCCCGGGAGTAAGTCAGGGGAGACCCAGTACTTC.